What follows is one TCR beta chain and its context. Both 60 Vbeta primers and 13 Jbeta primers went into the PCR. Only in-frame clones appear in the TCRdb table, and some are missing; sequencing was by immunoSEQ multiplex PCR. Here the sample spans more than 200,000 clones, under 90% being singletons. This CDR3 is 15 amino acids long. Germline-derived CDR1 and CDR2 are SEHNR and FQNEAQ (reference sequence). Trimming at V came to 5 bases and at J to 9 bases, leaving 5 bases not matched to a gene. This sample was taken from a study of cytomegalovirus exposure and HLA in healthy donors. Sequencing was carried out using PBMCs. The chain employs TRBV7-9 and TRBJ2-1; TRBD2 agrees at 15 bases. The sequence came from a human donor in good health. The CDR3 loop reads CASSHGLAGGPEQFF. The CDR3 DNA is TGTGCCAGCAGCCACGGACTAGCGGGAGGGCCTGAGCAGTTCTTC. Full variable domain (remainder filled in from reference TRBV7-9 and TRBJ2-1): DTGVSQNPRHKITKRGQNVTFRCDPISEHNRLYWYRQTLGQGPEFLTYFQNEAQLEKSRLLSDRFSAERPKGSFSTLEIQRTEQGDSAMYLCASSHGLAGGPEQFFGPGTRLTVL.